Below, 30 T cell receptor beta chains from the same sample are listed, as sequenced in a study of cytomegalovirus exposure and HLA in healthy donors. PCR primers comprised 60 Vbeta and 13 Jbeta primers. Sequencing was performed with immunoSEQ multiplex PCR; in TCRdb, only in-frame clones are kept and a portion is missing. Of some 100,000 clones listed, less than 85% are singletons. Sequenced input: PBMCs. These receptors were obtained from a man in his fifties in good health and CMV-seropositive.

The chain is built from TRBV6-6 and TRBJ1-5, with a tentative D call TRBD1 (6 bases). CDR1 and CDR2 (germline): MNHNY, SVGAGI (reference sequence). The CDR3 runs to 16 residues. Trimming removed 2 bases from V and 0 bases from J, with 11 bases in between. DNA of the CDR3: TGTGCCAGCAGTTACAGGGGGATCCGTAGCAATCAGCCCCAGCATTTT. Amino acids: CASSYRGIRSNQPQHF.

A single count supports this clone. The chain carries TRBV6-6 and TRBJ2-7; TRBD1 might be the D (8 bases). Per germline, CDR1 MNHNY and CDR2 SVGAGI (reference sequence). The CDR3 is made up of 15 amino acids. V was cut by 5 bases and J by 5 bases, with 19 bases left in between. CDR3 in amino acids: CASSEITGGDNEQYF. The CDR3 region has the DNA TGTGCCAGCAGTGAGATAACAGGGGGGGATAACGAGCAGTACTTC.

The V and J genes are TRBV5-6 and TRBJ1-6; 10 nucleotides match TRBD1. The CDR3 is 17 amino acids. Germline lookup yields CDR1 SGHDT and CDR2 YYEEEE. J gave up 4 bases and V 5 bases, and 9 bases lay outside the gene matches. CDR3 residues: CASSPSTGGLYNSPLHF. DNA of the CDR3: TGTGCCAGCAGTCCCTCGACAGGGGGCTTGTATAATTCACCCCTCCACTTT.

The V and J genes are TRBV6-6 and TRBJ2-1; D is ambiguous. Trimming cost V 0 bases and J 6 bases, with 12 bases left between them. CDR3 length equals 15 residues. Germline V gene data show CDR1 as MNHNY and CDR2 as SVGAGI (reference sequence). Here the CDR3 reads CASSYSKLHPNEQFF. CDR3 DNA: TGTGCCAGCAGTTACTCGAAACTCCACCCCAATGAGCAGTTCTTC.

As for this clone: At one of its ends the junction is not consistent with the germline gene, which may arise from a read error. The rearrangement uses TRBV7-9 and TRBJ2-3; TRBD1 is a possible D gene (6 bases). CDR1 and CDR2 from the germline V gene are SEHNR and FQNEAQ (reference sequence). The CDR3 has 16 residues. The CDR3 DNA reads as TGTGCCAGCAGCCTAGCTACAGGGATTCCTTCAGATACGCAGTATTTT. Residues: CASSLATGIPSDTQYF.

V gene TRBV28 combines with J gene TRBJ2-1; 8 bases agree with TRBD2. J gave up 5 bases and V 7 bases, and 7 bases lay outside the gene matches. From germline, CDR1 is MDHEN and CDR2 SYDVKM. The CDR3 runs 14 residues. The CDR3 protein is CASKLADRNNEQFF. The CDR3, as DNA: TGTGCCAGCAAACTAGCGGACCGGAACAATGAGCAGTTCTTC.

The chain links TRBV27 to TRBJ1-1, with a possible D match to TRBD1 (5 bases). The germline CDR1 and CDR2 sequences are MNHEY and SMNVEV (reference sequence). The CDR3 is made up of 14 amino acids. The V end lost 2 bases, the J end lost 6 bases, and 13 bases lay between the germline ends. CDR3: CASSLTPRQPEAFF. The CDR3 coding sequence is TGTGCCAGCAGTTTAACCCCTCGACAGCCTGAAGCTTTCTTT.

The chain couples TRBV6-5 to TRBJ2-1; perhaps TRBD2 as D (5 bases). Germline V CDR1 and CDR2: MNHEY, SVGAGI. V was cut by 2 bases and J by 7 bases, with 12 bases left in between. The CDR3 totals 14 residues. The CDR3 coding sequence is TGTGCCAGCAGTTACGGAGGCCCTATTAATGAGCAGTTCTTC. The encoded protein is CASSYGGPINEQFF.

This chain joins TRBV7-9 and TRBJ1-6; the D gene is possibly TRBD1 (5 bases). The CDR3 is made up of 14 amino acids. V was shortened by 3 bases and J by 6 bases, with 9 bases between the two germline ends. Germline CDR1 reads SEHNR; CDR2 reads FQNEAQ (reference sequence). CDR3: CASSLDTFNSPLHF. CDR3 bases: TGTGCCAGCAGCTTGGACACTTTTAATTCACCCCTCCACTTT.

This chain connects TRBV27 to TRBJ2-7; 9 bases map to TRBD1. The CDR3 loop spans 15 amino acids. Germline-derived CDR1 and CDR2 are MNHEY and SMNVEV (reference sequence). With 5 bases clipped from V and 6 bases from J, the junction kept 11 bases outside the gene matches. DNA for the CDR3: TGTGCCAGCAGTCTTTCCGGGACAGGGTTCTTCGAGCAGTACTTC. This gives the protein CASSLSGTGFFEQYF.

This chain links TRBV2 with TRBJ1-3; D might be TRBD1 (6 bases). V lost 3 bases and J 2 bases, leaving 8 bases between the germline ends. The germline V gene has CDR1 SNHLY and CDR2 FYNNEI. The CDR3 runs to 14 residues. The CDR3 DNA sequence: TGTGCCAGCAGTGACAGGGGAGCTGGAAACACCATATATTTT. This encodes CASSDRGAGNTIYF.

This chain links TRBV5-1 with TRBJ1-4; 11 bases map to TRBD1. The V and J ends lost 4 bases and 8 bases, in that order; junction bases with no gene match: 7. The CDR3 runs 15 residues. The germline V gene encodes CDR1 SGHRS and CDR2 YFSETQ. The DNA for the CDR3 is TGCGCCAGCAGCGGAGGACAGGGGGCTTCGGAAAAACTGTTTTTT. Amino acids: CASSGGQGASEKLFF.

This clone was recorded a few times. This chain links TRBV5-6 with TRBJ1-1; D unclear. Trimming pared 2 bases from V and 7 bases from J, leaving 6 bases between. Germline V gene data show CDR1 as SGHDT and CDR2 as YYEEEE. The CDR3 loop spans 11 amino acids. The CDR3 region is CASSFGLEAFF. CDR3 nucleotides: TGTGCCAGCAGCTTTGGGCTTGAAGCTTTCTTT.

This chain connects TRBV19 to TRBJ2-6; no clear D. This CDR3 region has 15 residues. Trimming took off 6 bases at V and 1 base at J, with 10 bases between the two ends. Germline CDR1 LNHDA, CDR2 SQIVND (reference sequence). CDR3: CASSFHRSGANVLTF. CDR3 bases: TGTGCCAGTAGCTTCCACCGGTCTGGGGCCAACGTCCTGACTTTC.

V and J are TRBV10-2 and TRBJ1-3; D unclear. Germline CDR1 reads WSHSY; CDR2 reads SAAADI. With 2 bases removed from V and 0 bases from J, the gap between germline ends came to 14 bases. The CDR3 covers 17 residues. CDR3 in amino acids: CASSEIGERNSGNTIYF. CDR3 DNA: TGCGCCAGCAGTGAGATCGGGGAGAGGAACTCTGGAAACACCATATATTTT.

V and J are TRBV4-1 and TRBJ2-2, with a weak D call TRBD2 (6 bases). V was shortened by 0 bases and J by 0 bases, with 11 bases between the two germline ends. Per germline, CDR1 MGHRA and CDR2 YSYEKL. There are 17 residues in the CDR3. CDR3 loop: CASSQEGGGANTGELFF. The CDR3 bases are TGCGCCAGCAGCCAAGAAGGAGGAGGGGCGAACACCGGGGAGCTGTTTTTT.

The chain employs TRBV6-5 and TRBJ2-1, with D perhaps matching TRBD1 (8 bases). Trimming took 5 bases from V and 3 from J, leaving 14 bases between them. This CDR3 is built from 15 residues. Germline CDR1 and CDR2: MNHEY and SVGAGI. CDR3 region: CASSPTGGVYNEQFF. CDR3 DNA: TGTGCCAGCAGTCCAACAGGGGGGGTCTACAATGAGCAGTTCTTC.

J is TRBJ2-7 and V is TRBV12-2; the tabulated D call, TRBD1, remains unverified against the DNA. The DNA end is a closer match to TRBJ2-1, so the J assignment may be wrong. TRBV12-2 is deemed a pseudogene. The CDR3 spans 16 residues. The CDR3, as DNA: TGTGCAAGTCTCCTGGGTCCCGACAGGGCCTACAATGAGCAGTTCTTC. Translated: CASLLGPDRAYNEQFF.

V and J are TRBV18 and TRBJ2-7; 12 nucleotides line up with TRBD2. Germline V gives CDR1 KGHSH, CDR2 LQKENI. With V trimmed by 6 bases and J by 2 bases, 8 bases remained unmatched. This CDR3 is built from 16 residues. CDR3 sequence (DNA): TGTGCCAGCTCGCCGAGGACTAGCGGGAATCCCTACGAGCAGTACTTC. Protein sequence: CASSPRTSGNPYEQYF.

The V gene is TRBV4-3, the J gene TRBJ2-6, with a possible D match to TRBD1 (6 bases). The CDR3 sequence is 16 residues long. V was pared by 0 bases and J by 2 bases, with 8 bases between. Germline V lookup: CDR1 LGHNA, CDR2 YSLEER. Written as DNA, the CDR3 is TGCGCCAGCAGCCAAGATGCAGGGGCTGGGGCCAACGTCCTGACTTTC. This sequence encodes CASSQDAGAGANVLTF.

This clone was seen more than once but under ten times. CDR3 DNA sequence: TGTGCCAGCAGCTTAGGTCTTGGTAGCGGGAGCTCCTACGAGCAGTACTTC. Residues: CASSLGLGSGSSYEQYF. V is TRBV7-6 and J is TRBJ2-7; TRBD2 aligns across 9 bases. CDR1 is SGHVS and CDR2 is FNYEAQ in the germline V gene. This CDR3 region has 17 residues. V lost 1 base and J lost 0; bases outside the gene matches: 7.

This rearrangement joins TRBV30 to TRBJ2-4, with 10 bases lining up with TRBD2. V lost 0 bases and J lost 4; bases outside the gene matches: 18. In germline, CDR1 is GTSNPN, CDR2 SVGIG (reference sequence). The CDR3 is 20 amino acids. The CDR3 DNA reads as TGTGCCTGGAGTGTACCCGCGCTCAGCGGGGGGGCAGGGAAGAAAAACATTCAGTACTTC. Its protein is CAWSVPALSGGAGKKNIQYF.

CDR3 residues: CASSTIGGKDQPQHF. Written as DNA, the CDR3 is TGTGCCAGCAGTACAATAGGGGGAAAGGATCAGCCCCAGCATTTT. The chain recombines TRBV28 with TRBJ1-5; a possible D gene is TRBD1 (6 bases). The CDR3 runs to 15 residues. V was trimmed by 5 bases and J by 5 bases, leaving 16 bases between them. Per the germline V gene, CDR1 is MDHEN and CDR2 is SYDVKM. The entire variable domain, with the rest obtained from reference TRBV28 and TRBJ1-5, is as follows: DVKVTQSSRYLVKRTGEKVFLECVQDMDHENMFWYRQDPGLGLRLIYFSYDVKMKEKGDIPEGYSVSREKKERFSLILESASTNQTSMYLCASSTIGGKDQPQHFGDGTRLSIL.

J is TRBJ2-7 and V is TRBV29-1; 8 nucleotides match TRBD2. This CDR3 region has 16 residues. After removal of 4 bases from V and 0 bases from J, the junction contained 11 bases not matched to a gene. Germline V lookup: CDR1 SQVTM, CDR2 ANQGSEA. The CDR3 here is CSVVLVAGPFSYEQYF. The CDR3 coding sequence is TGCAGCGTTGTCTTGGTAGCGGGGCCCTTCTCCTACGAGCAGTACTTC.

This clone has a handful of counts. V gene TRBV7-2 combines with J gene TRBJ2-6, with TRBD1 as a possible D gene (5 bases). The V and J ends lost 5 bases and 0 bases respectively, with 11 bases between them. Germline-derived CDR1 and CDR2 are SGHTA and FQGNSA. This CDR3 has 16 residues. CDR3 residues: CASSNRQPSGANVLTF. CDR3 bases: TGTGCCAGCAGCAACCGACAGCCCTCTGGGGCCAACGTCCTGACTTTC.

The rearrangement uses TRBV27 and TRBJ2-7; maybe TRBD2 (6 bases). CDR3 length equals 16 residues. V was cut by 0 bases and J by 0 bases, with 12 bases left in between. The germline CDR1 and CDR2 sequences are MNHEY and SMNVEV (reference sequence). CDR3 DNA: TGTGCCAGCAGTTTATCCCCTGCGGGGCTCTCCTACGAGCAGTACTTC. It codes for CASSLSPAGLSYEQYF.

This clone was recorded a few times. This sequence joins TRBV10-3 and TRBJ2-1; TRBD2 aligns across 13 bases. The CDR3 sequence is 20 residues long. V lost 0 bases and J lost 8; bases outside the gene matches: 16. Germline CDR1 and CDR2: ENHRY and SYGVKD. The CDR3 loop reads CAISESIGLAGEEVSDEQFF. Here the CDR3 DNA reads TGTGCCATCAGTGAGTCGATCGGACTAGCGGGAGAGGAGGTAAGCGATGAGCAGTTCTTC.

The genes are TRBV6-5 and TRBJ1-1; the D is unclear. Germline CDR1 is MNHEY and CDR2 is SVGAGI. Trimming removed 6 bases at V and 1 base at J, with 9 bases between. The CDR3 spans 13 residues. The CDR3 reads CASSPSGNTEAFF. The DNA of the CDR3 is TGTGCCAGCAGCCCCTCAGGGAACACTGAAGCTTTCTTT.

With respect to this clone: Distinct nucleotide sequences in the sample also encode this CDR3. The chain employs TRBV6-6 and TRBJ1-1, with 7 bases fitting TRBD1. Germline CDR1 MNHNY, CDR2 SVGAGI (reference sequence). CDR3 length equals 13 residues. V shed 4 bases, J shed 7 bases, and the junction held 6 bases outside the gene matches. CDR3 nucleotides: TGTGCCAGCAGTTCCCCGGACAGGTATGAAGCTTTCTTT. Protein: CASSSPDRYEAFF.

The chain has TRBV2 and TRBJ1-1; TRBD1 matches at 8 bases. After removal of 4 bases from V and 10 bases from J, the junction contained 11 bases not matched to a gene. Per the germline V gene, CDR1 is SNHLY and CDR2 is FYNNEI. The CDR3 loop spans 14 amino acids. In nucleotides, the CDR3 is TGTGCCAGCAGTGTGCAGGGGGCAGCGGGATCAGCTTTCTTT. Its translation: CASSVQGAAGSAFF.